This TCR beta chain stems from a study of T-cell reconstitution after alpha-beta-depleted transplantation in children. Study results and limitations: The study reportedly traced alpha-beta T cells about two months after transplant to several hundred expanded graft clones.

This clonotype was detected only a few times. The antigen is not known. The TCRbeta library incorporated unique molecular identifiers. Each CDR3 protein gets one entry after TCRdb re-called the PCR reads with MiXCR. The table lists under 850,000 distinct CDR3 sequences, about 12% of them singletons. The CDR3 is 12 amino acids. CDR1 is LGHDT, CDR2 YNNKEL, per germline (reference sequence). Trimming took 0 bases from V and 10 from J, leaving 7 bases between them. This specimen consisted of PBMCs, obtained before TCRalphabeta/CD19-depleted stem cell transplant. The V gene is TRBV3-1, the J gene TRBJ2-1; D is uncertain. This sequence was found in a girl aged 2 to 10 with congenital amegakaryocytic thrombocytopenia, due to receive a stem cell transplant. The CDR3 here is CASSQDRAEQFF. The CDR3 DNA reads as TGTGCCAGCAGCCAAGATCGAGCGGAGCAGTTCTTC.